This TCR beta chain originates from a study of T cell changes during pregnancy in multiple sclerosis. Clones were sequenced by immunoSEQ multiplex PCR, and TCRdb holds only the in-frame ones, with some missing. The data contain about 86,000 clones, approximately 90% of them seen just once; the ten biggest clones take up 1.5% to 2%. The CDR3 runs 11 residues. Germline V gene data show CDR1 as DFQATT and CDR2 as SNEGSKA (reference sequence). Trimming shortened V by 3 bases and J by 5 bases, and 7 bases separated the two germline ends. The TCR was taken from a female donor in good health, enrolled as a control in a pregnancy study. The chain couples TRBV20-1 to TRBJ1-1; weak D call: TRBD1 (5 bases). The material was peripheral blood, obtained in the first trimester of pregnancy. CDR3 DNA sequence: TGCAGTGCTAGCAGGGAAACTGAAGCTTTCTTT. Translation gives CSASRETEAFF.